Included here is one T cell receptor beta chain sequence, with context. The repertoire was sequenced with immunoSEQ multiplex PCR; TCRdb's copy has only in-frame clones and lacks some. The sample lists about 140,000 clones; 84% were seen once. The germline CDR1 and CDR2 sequences are SGHRS and YFSETQ. CDR3 length: 15 residues. Trimming cost V 1 base and J 6 bases, with 14 bases left between them. This entry comes from a study of blood T cell repertoires in COVID-19. Study at large: PBMCs, B-cell-depleted T cells, or T cells provided the cDNA or gDNA that made up the material.

This chain links TRBV5-1 with TRBJ2-1; D perhaps matches TRBD1 (5 bases). Sequenced material: peripheral blood. This TCR derives from a human donor in a cohort sampled during active COVID-19. The CDR3 region is CASSLTGPQANEQFF. The CDR3 coding sequence is TGCGCCAGCAGCTTGACAGGACCCCAAGCCAATGAGCAGTTCTTC.